This is a list of T cell receptor beta chains from one sample in a study of type 1 regulatory T cells. TCRdb reprocessed the reads with MiXCR, giving one entry per CDR3 protein. The sample includes about 60,000 distinct CDR3 sequences, just under 50% of them seen just once. These receptors lack a known antigen. The specimen sequenced was cultured non-Tr1 T cells, either the whole culture or a sorted T cell fraction (not recorded which). These receptors came from a human donor in good health. Both conserved end residues are trimmed from each CDR3.

j_gene: TRBJ1-1
v_gene: TRBV7-3
CDR3aa: ASSSGQGTAEAF

j_gene: TRBJ2-6
v_gene: TRBV5-1
CDR3aa: ASSAAPQGSGANVLT

j_gene: TRBJ2-5
v_gene: TRBV5-1
CDR3aa: ASSLDSSGETQY

j_gene: TRBJ2-1
v_gene: TRBV6-1
CDR3aa: ASSVSYNEQF

j_gene: TRBJ2-3
v_gene: TRBV20-1
CDR3aa: SPIPFSGGRTDTQY

j_gene: TRBJ2-7
v_gene: TRBV25-1
CDR3aa: ASSEYYEQY

j_gene: TRBJ1-2
v_gene: TRBV6-5
CDR3aa: ASSYSGGSVRGYT

j_gene: TRBJ2-2
v_gene: TRBV12-3/TRBV12-4
CDR3aa: ASSLSRQGDFRTGELF

j_gene: TRBJ2-7
v_gene: TRBV28
CDR3aa: ASSVPGQGASEQY

j_gene: TRBJ1-4
v_gene: TRBV28
CDR3aa: ASSLKAASLF

j_gene: TRBJ1-1
v_gene: TRBV19
CDR3aa: ASRGVERNTEAF

j_gene: TRBJ1-5
v_gene: TRBV7-8
CDR3aa: ASSSLGGTGASISNQPQH

j_gene: TRBJ2-1
v_gene: TRBV12-3/TRBV12-4
CDR3aa: ASSSETQHNEQF

j_gene: TRBJ2-3
v_gene: TRBV7-9
CDR3aa: ASSPPAGRREDTQY

j_gene: TRBJ1-5
v_gene: TRBV28
CDR3aa: ASRSGGVGNQPQH

j_gene: TRBJ2-7
v_gene: TRBV28
CDR3aa: ASSLGDYEQY

j_gene: TRBJ2-1
v_gene: TRBV4-3
CDR3aa: ASSPHFLDSSYNEQF

j_gene: TRBJ2-5
v_gene: TRBV12-3/TRBV12-4
CDR3aa: ASSPGTTETQY

j_gene: TRBJ1-2
v_gene: TRBV7-2
CDR3aa: ASSLVVQWGGYGYT

j_gene: TRBJ1-4
v_gene: TRBV3-1
CDR3aa: ASSPGRTTNEKLF

j_gene: TRBJ2-7
v_gene: TRBV12-3/TRBV12-4
CDR3aa: ASSLSGGAYEQY

j_gene: TRBJ2-2
v_gene: TRBV19
CDR3aa: ASSPGLAGGQANTGELF

j_gene: TRBJ1-1
v_gene: TRBV7-9
CDR3aa: ASSSGTGVRVEAF

j_gene: TRBJ1-1
v_gene: TRBV5-1
CDR3aa: ASSSPYRDTEAF

j_gene: TRBJ1-2
v_gene: TRBV9
CDR3aa: ASSVARESYGYT

j_gene: TRBJ1-6
v_gene: TRBV11-2
CDR3aa: ASSLGRTGHSPLH

j_gene: TRBJ1-5
v_gene: TRBV6-2/TRBV6-3
CDR3aa: ASSSDRGAWNQPQH

j_gene: TRBJ2-5
v_gene: TRBV2
CDR3aa: ASRQGGLAGFEETQH

j_gene: TRBJ2-7
v_gene: TRBV6-2/TRBV6-3
CDR3aa: ASKGRLTASYEQY

j_gene: TRBJ2-3
v_gene: TRBV7-2
CDR3aa: ASSLDPNRGTDTQY

j_gene: TRBJ2-5
v_gene: TRBV5-1
CDR3aa: ASSLGASGHPAMETQY

j_gene: TRBJ2-5
v_gene: TRBV7-2
CDR3aa: ASSSRNSQETQY

j_gene: TRBJ2-1
v_gene: TRBV19
CDR3aa: ASSNLDRVGNEQF

j_gene: TRBJ2-2
v_gene: TRBV27
CDR3aa: ASSLFPATGATGELF

j_gene: TRBJ2-1
v_gene: TRBV7-8
CDR3aa: ASSVSGGTGHEQF

j_gene: TRBJ2-3
v_gene: TRBV4-1
CDR3aa: ASSRGQGADTQY

j_gene: TRBJ1-2
v_gene: TRBV10-3
CDR3aa: AISPRGRTNYGYT

j_gene: TRBJ2-2
v_gene: TRBV30
CDR3aa: AWSVQTASGVGGELF

j_gene: TRBJ2-7
v_gene: TRBV20-1
CDR3aa: SAPTDTGMKY

j_gene: TRBJ1-6
v_gene: TRBV18
CDR3aa: ASSPQRTDNSPLH

j_gene: TRBJ1-2
v_gene: TRBV4-3
CDR3aa: ASSQVSRGARGYT

j_gene: TRBJ1-4
v_gene: TRBV30
CDR3aa: AWSARVSNEKLF